This entry features one T cell receptor (beta chain) sequence. This sample was taken from a study of CD8 T cells in Susac syndrome. From blood CD8+ and CD4+ T cells, TCR beta sequences were generated. The healthy controls were matched to patients by age and sex. Negative isolation was used for CD8+ and CD4+ T cells, and FACS enrichment was applied to TEMRA cells. The CDR3 sequence is 14 residues long. Germline V gene data show CDR1 as LGHDT and CDR2 as YNNKEL (reference sequence). The V end was cut by 2 bases, the J end by 0 bases, with 8 bases between. With random hexamers, about 0.45 to 1 ug RNA was reverse transcribed. The immunoSEQ assay covered 54 Vbeta and 13 Jbeta segments for CDR3. TCRdb recomputed calls from the immunoSEQ multiplex PCR reads with MiXCR, one row per CDR3 protein. The table lists 110,000 or so distinct CDR3 sequences, 80% to 95% of them singletons.

This clonotype was sampled from a human donor in good health. Sequenced input: CD4+ T cells from PBMCs. The chain couples TRBV3-1 to TRBJ2-7; D remains ambiguous. The CDR3 DNA sequence: TGTGCCAGCAGCCAACAAGGGCTCTCCTACGAGCAGTACTTC. Its protein is CASSQQGLSYEQYF.